A single sample gave rise to the 5 T cell receptor beta chains below, sequenced in a study of blood T cell repertoires in COVID-19. Method: immunoSEQ multiplex PCR; TCRdb's copy keeps in-frame clones and lacks some. This sample yields hundreds of thousands of clones, of which around nine tenths are seen a single time; about 1.4% belongs to the top ten. The sequencing sample was made of PBMCs or T cells enriched from blood (not recorded which). Source of these receptors: a woman in her late teens or twenties who had been exposed to COVID-19.

This clone came up once. This chain uses TRBV19 with TRBJ2-5; TRBD1 agrees at 8 bases. Germline trimming cut 4 bases from V and 5 bases from J; bases unmatched to any gene: 6. This CDR3 has 14 residues. In germline, CDR1 is LNHDA, CDR2 SQIVND (reference sequence). The CDR3 loop is CASSTRTGSETQYF. CDR3 nucleotides: TGTGCCAGTAGTACCAGGACAGGGTCCGAGACCCAGTACTTC.

The V and J genes are TRBV10-2 and TRBJ2-7; possibly TRBD1 for D (5 bases). Germline CDR1 is WSHSY and CDR2 is SAAADI. The CDR3 spans 13 residues. V was cut by 1 base and J by 5 bases, with 9 bases left in between. Written as DNA, the CDR3 is TGCGCCAGCAGTGAGTTGCAGGGCCACGAGCAGTACTTC. Its translation: CASSELQGHEQYF.

This clone has a handful of counts. This rearrangement joins TRBV28 to TRBJ1-4, with 7 bases identical to TRBD1. Germline-derived CDR1 and CDR2 are MDHEN and SYDVKM. CDR3 length equals 17 residues. V gave up 6 bases and J gave up 6 bases; unmatched junction bases: 16. In DNA, the CDR3 is TGTGCCAGCAGAGACGCGAGACAGGGAATCGGGTATGAAAAACTGTTTTTT. It codes for CASRDARQGIGYEKLFF.

A single count supports this clone. V gene TRBV7-2 combines with J gene TRBJ1-2; D uncertain. Trimming pared 0 bases from V and 4 bases from J, leaving 9 bases between. Germline assignment: CDR1 SGHTA and CDR2 FQGNSA. CDR3 length equals 14 residues. DNA of the CDR3: TGTGCCAGCAGCTTAGCTGCACGGTTCTATGGCTACACCTTC. Translating gives CASSLAARFYGYTF.

V gene TRBV24-1 combines with J gene TRBJ2-2; D remains unclear. The germline CDR1 and CDR2 sequences are KGHDR and SFDVKD. Trimming pared 1 base from V and 5 bases from J, leaving 4 bases between. This CDR3 region has 13 residues. The CDR3 region is CATSDFGTGELFF. CDR3 in DNA: TGTGCCACCAGTGATTTCGGGACCGGGGAGCTGTTTTTT.